This T cell receptor beta chain comes out of a study of blood T cell repertoires in COVID-19. For the study at large: Sources were T cells, B-cell-depleted T cells, or PBMCs; the material itself was cDNA or gDNA.

The CDR3 is made up of 13 amino acids. Germline V gene lookup returns CDR1 SGHTA and CDR2 FQGTGA. V was shortened by 4 bases and J by 2 bases, with 8 bases between the two germline ends. Original methodology: Scientists estimated how many nucleated cells there were by amplifying reference gene primers. Method: immunoSEQ multiplex PCR; TCRdb's copy keeps in-frame clones and lacks some. The V and J calls and clone size come from that table; D and trimming were worked out from the DNA. The table shows hundreds of thousands of clones, with 85% to 90% occurring only once. The rearrangement joins TRBV7-3 to TRBJ2-5; D ambiguous. The sample consisted of peripheral blood. This sequence originates from a man older than 75 with acute or convalescent COVID-19. CDR3 coding DNA: TGTGCCAGCAGCTCTCGGGTTCAAGAGACCCAGTACTTC. Amino acid sequence: CASSSRVQETQYF.